These T cell receptor beta chains were read from a single sample in a study of T cells after yellow fever vaccination. TCRdb reanalysed the 5' RACE reads using MiXCR and keeps one entry per CDR3 protein. This table has 100,000 to 150,000 distinct CDR3 sequences, 7.4% appearing once. The sample in question was CD4+ T cells sorted from PBMCs, obtained 9 to 11 days after the first yellow fever vaccination. The receptors come from a man younger than 30 who received the YFV17D yellow fever vaccine. Each CDR3 is given with its conserved first and last residue. Fields, in order: CDR3 length, clone size, V gene, J gene, D gene, CDR3 DNA, CDR3 protein. The D gene is left open where the match is weak. Some rows mark clone size as missing; the rest say once, few, many or name a class of expanded clone.

15,many,TRBV9,TRBJ2-2,.,TGTGCCAGCAGCGTAGTCAGTGCGGCCACCGGGGAGCTGTTTTTT,CASSVVSAATGELFF
15,many,TRBV7-8,TRBJ2-3,.,TGTGCCAGCAGCCCCCGCGGGGTTAGCACAGATACGCAGTATTTT,CASSPRGVSTDTQYF
14,.,TRBV20-1,TRBJ2-5,.,TGCAGTGCTCTTTCAGGGGCCCAACAAGAGACCCAGTACTTC,CSALSGAQQETQYF
15,many,TRBV7-2,TRBJ2-5,.,TGTGCCAGCAGCTTAGATAAGAGGAACCTAGAGACCCAGTACTTC,CASSLDKRNLETQYF
12,many,TRBV5-1,TRBJ2-7,.,TGCGCCAGCAGGGAGCAATCCTACGAGCAGTACTTC,CASREQSYEQYF
16,many,TRBV12-3/TRBV12-4,TRBJ2-5,TRBD2,TGTGCCAGCAGTCCCGCGGGACTAGCGGGGGTAGAGACCCAGTACTTC,CASSPAGLAGVETQYF
18,many,TRBV11-1,TRBJ2-1,.,TGTGCCAGCAGCTTACGTCGCGGGGGCCGCGCACGTTTTGGTGAGCAGTTCTTC,CASSLRRGGRARFGEQFF
15,many,TRBV12-3/TRBV12-4,TRBJ2-2,.,TGTGCCAGCACCCTAACAGGGTCGAACACCGGGGAGCTGTTTTTT,CASTLTGSNTGELFF
13,many,TRBV15,TRBJ1-1,TRBD1,TGTGCCACCAGCAGAGGGAACAGGGGTGAAGCTTTCTTT,CATSRGNRGEAFF
14,.,TRBV5-1,TRBJ2-5,.,TGCGCCAGCAGCTGGGGTACGGCTCAAGAGACCCAGTACTTC,CASSWGTAQETQYF
13,many,TRBV7-8,TRBJ1-2,.,TGTGCCAGCAGACCTAGGGCAGGGAATGGCTACACCTTC,CASRPRAGNGYTF
15,many,TRBV2,TRBJ2-1,TRBD2,TGTGCCAGCAGCGAAACTAGCGGGGGGGCGAGTGAGCAGTTCTTC,CASSETSGGASEQFF
14,many,TRBV10-3,TRBJ2-7,.,TGTGCCATCAGTGGTCCACGGAGTCCCTACGAGCAGTACTTC,CAISGPRSPYEQYF
14,many,TRBV7-9,TRBJ1-2,TRBD1,TGTGCCAGCAGCACTTCGGACAGGGCGGATGGCTACACCTTC,CASSTSDRADGYTF
16,many,TRBV11-2,TRBJ2-7,.,TGTGCCAGCAGCCGAACCACCCGCGGACAAACCTACGAGCAGTACTTC,CASSRTTRGQTYEQYF
14,many,TRBV7-2,TRBJ2-2,TRBD1,TGTGCCAGCAGCCCGATCACAGGGGCCGGGGAGCTGTTTTTT,CASSPITGAGELFF
16,many,TRBV14,TRBJ2-2,TRBD1,TGTGCCAGCAGCCCTTGGACAGGGACGAACACCGGGGAGCTGTTTTTT,CASSPWTGTNTGELFF
16,many,TRBV18,TRBJ2-2,TRBD2,TGTGCCAGCTCACCCCCCAGCGGGGGAGACACCGGGGAGCTGTTTTTT,CASSPPSGGDTGELFF
24,.,TRBV7-4,TRBJ2-1,TRBD2,TGTGCCAGCAGCTTCTCCCTCAGGGGACTTAAGCCGGGACTAGCGGGGGGGAAATACAATGAGCAGTTCTTC,CASSFSLRGLKPGLAGGKYNEQFF
12,many,TRBV7-2,TRBJ2-2,.,TGTGCCAGCAGCTCCCCCCCCGGGGAGCTGTTTTTT,CASSSPPGELFF
14,many,TRBV7-6,TRBJ2-3,.,TGTGCCAGCAGCTTAGGGGCTAGTCAAGATACGCAGTATTTT,CASSLGASQDTQYF
14,many,TRBV12-3/TRBV12-4,TRBJ2-2,.,TGTGCCAGCAGTATTTCCGAGGGGACCGGGGAGCTGTTTTTT,CASSISEGTGELFF
15,many,TRBV5-1,TRBJ1-1,.,TGCGCCAGCAGCACCGGGGGGACCTCGAACACTGAAGCTTTCTTT,CASSTGGTSNTEAFF
14,many,TRBV5-1,TRBJ2-3,.,TGCGCCAGCAGCTTGGACTTCTTCACAGATACGCAGTATTTT,CASSLDFFTDTQYF
16,many,TRBV7-2,TRBJ2-3,TRBD2,TGTGCCAGCAGCTTAGATGCGGGGGGCGGCACAGATACGCAGTATTTT,CASSLDAGGGTDTQYF
14,many,TRBV5-5,TRBJ1-1,.,TGTGCCAGCAGCTTGCCTTTGGGACACACTGAAGCTTTCTTT,CASSLPLGHTEAFF
13,.,TRBV7-2,TRBJ2-3,.,TGTGCCAGCAGCCCTCCTTTGCGGGTCACGCATTATTTT,CASSPPLRVTHYF